This is a list of T cell receptor beta chains from one sample in a study of cytomegalovirus exposure and HLA in healthy donors. The method was immunoSEQ multiplex PCR; TCRdb's version includes in-frame clones alone and lacks a portion of them. Here the sample spans around 170,000 clones, around three quarters being singletons. Sequencing input: PBMCs. The receptors derive from a man aged 40-49 years in good health and CMV-seronegative. Each CDR3 is given with its conserved first and last residue. Each record gives: CDR3 protein, D gene, V gene, clone size. D genes are given only for firm matches. A clone size is listed for some rows: how often the clone was seen (once, few, many), or a class if it is expanded.

CDR3aa: CASSERRGTGELFF
d_gene: -
v_gene: TRBV2
abundance: -

CDR3aa: CASSPSGSINEQFF
d_gene: -
v_gene: TRBV7-9
abundance: -

CDR3aa: CASSQDMAYGYTF
d_gene: -
v_gene: TRBV4-3
abundance: once

CDR3aa: CASSPGLAGGQTQYF
d_gene: TRBD2
v_gene: TRBV5-1
abundance: -

CDR3aa: CASSLAHRRNNEQFF
d_gene: -
v_gene: TRBV7-2
abundance: -

CDR3aa: CASSQGTGGRVETEAFF
d_gene: TRBD1
v_gene: TRBV4-3
abundance: few

CDR3aa: CASSLSPRGLAGGTDTQYF
d_gene: TRBD2
v_gene: TRBV27
abundance: -

CDR3aa: CASKGRGGPGTGELFF
d_gene: TRBD2
v_gene: TRBV9
abundance: -

CDR3aa: CASSRDRAYEQYF
d_gene: TRBD1
v_gene: TRBV18
abundance: few

CDR3aa: CASTAGLGPQHF
d_gene: -
v_gene: TRBV7-2
abundance: -

CDR3aa: CASSYSGPYGYTF
d_gene: -
v_gene: TRBV6-5
abundance: -

CDR3aa: CASSPSRGTGSAFF
d_gene: -
v_gene: TRBV11-2
abundance: -

CDR3aa: CASSLERGGQPQHF
d_gene: -
v_gene: TRBV11-2
abundance: -

CDR3aa: CASSQQLAYTDTQYF
d_gene: -
v_gene: TRBV4-1
abundance: -